These 18 T cell receptor beta chains originate from one sample sequenced in a study of cytomegalovirus exposure and HLA in healthy donors. Both 60 Vbeta primers and 13 Jbeta primers went into the PCR. The assay was immunoSEQ multiplex PCR, and TCRdb's table has in-frame clones only and misses some. The sample lists 90,000 or so clones, about 81% occurring once. Sequencing input: PBMCs. Every receptor here comes from a woman aged 40 to 50 in good health and CMV-seronegative.

The rearrangement links TRBV4-3 to TRBJ2-7; D might be TRBD1 (6 bases). The V and J ends lost 3 bases and 7 bases respectively, with 22 bases between them. Germline loops: CDR1 LGHNA, CDR2 YSLEER. The CDR3 contains 16 residues. Written as DNA, the CDR3 is TGCGCCAGCAGCCAGTCCGGGACAAGGGGGACGGGTGAGCAGTACTTC. Encoded protein: CASSQSGTRGTGEQYF.

This chain joins TRBV11-3 and TRBJ2-2; a weak D match, TRBD1 (6 bases). Germline loops: CDR1 SGHNT, CDR2 YENEEA. Trimming stripped 2 bases from V and 4 bases from J, with 11 bases between. This CDR3 comprises 15 residues. The CDR3 nucleotides read TGTGCCAGCAGCTTAAGTCAGGGGAGCACCGGGGAGCTGTTTTTT. Its translation: CASSLSQGSTGELFF.

The rearrangement links TRBV19 to TRBJ2-2; D ambiguous. The ends were cut back, 5 bases at V and 1 base at J, with 8 bases in the middle. Germline V gene lookup returns CDR1 LNHDA and CDR2 SQIVND (reference sequence). The CDR3 is 14 residues long. The CDR3, as DNA: TGTGCCAGTAGTCAAATTAGGAACACCGGGGAGCTGTTTTTT. Amino acids: CASSQIRNTGELFF.

V is TRBV5-4 and J is TRBJ1-2; D is possibly TRBD1 (5 bases). The germline V gene encodes CDR1 SGHNT and CDR2 YYREEE (reference sequence). This CDR3 has 13 residues. Trimming took off 3 bases at V and 7 bases at J, with 13 bases between the two ends. DNA for the CDR3: TGTGCCAGCAGCTCCGCGACAGTCGGTGGCTACACCTTC. It encodes CASSSATVGGYTF.

V usage is TRBV9 and J usage is TRBJ2-5; 13 nucleotides align to TRBD2. Germline-derived CDR1 and CDR2 are SGDLS and YYNGEE. This CDR3 is built from 15 residues. The V and J ends lost 4 bases and 7 bases, in that order; junction bases with no gene match: 7. The CDR3 DNA reads TGTGCCAGCAGCCGGACTAGCGGGAGTTTTGGGACCCAGTACTTC. Protein sequence: CASSRTSGSFGTQYF. Based on the CDR3 plus reference TRBV9 and TRBJ2-5, the full variable domain is DSGVTQTPKHLITATGQRVTLRCSPRSGDLSVYWYQQSLDQGLQFLIQYYNGEERAKGNILERFSAQQFPDLHSELNLSSLELGDSALYFCASSRTSGSFGTQYFGPGTRLLVL.

The chain links TRBV5-4 to TRBJ1-1, with a tentative D call TRBD1 (6 bases). This CDR3 contains 15 residues. V lost 0 bases, J lost 4 bases, and 13 bases lay in between. Germline lookup yields CDR1 SGHNT and CDR2 YYREEE (reference sequence). The CDR3, as DNA: TGTGCCAGCAGCTTGGTCGGCAGGGGCCCCACTGAAGCTTTCTTT. Its protein product is CASSLVGRGPTEAFF.

The chain couples TRBV4-2 to TRBJ1-4, with no clear D. The V gene's germline CDR1 is LGHNA and CDR2 YNFKEQ. The CDR3 length is 17 residues. V was cut by 0 bases and J by 0 bases, with 11 bases left in between. This CDR3 reads CASSQEGSGATNEKLFF. The CDR3 nucleotides are TGTGCCAGCAGCCAAGAAGGGTCGGGAGCAACTAATGAAAAACTGTTTTTT.

This chain links TRBV5-5 with TRBJ2-7; no reliable D call. The ends were cut back, 1 base at V and 6 bases at J, with 8 bases in the middle. Germline-derived CDR1 and CDR2 are SGHKS and YYEKEE (reference sequence). The CDR3 runs to 12 residues. The chain's CDR3 is CASSLITREQYF. Written as DNA, the CDR3 is TGTGCCAGCAGCTTGATCACGCGCGAGCAGTACTTC. The variable domain in full, with the rest retrieved from reference TRBV5-5 and TRBJ2-7, is DAGVTQSPTHLIKTRGQQVTLRCSPISGHKSVSWYQQVLGQGPQFIFQYYEKEERGRGNFPDRFSARQFPNYSSELNVNALLLGDSALYLCASSLITREQYFGPGTRLTVT.

This rearrangement joins TRBV10-3 to TRBJ2-1; TRBD2 matches at 7 bases. This CDR3 has 15 amino acids. The trim removed 6 bases at V and 0 bases at J, leaving 5 bases unmatched. Germline assignment: CDR1 ENHRY and CDR2 SYGVKD. The CDR3 DNA is TGTGCCATCAGGGCTAGCGGCCTCTCCTACAATGAGCAGTTCTTC. The encoded protein is CAIRASGLSYNEQFF.

The genes are TRBV6-4 and TRBJ2-2; D may be TRBD2 (6 bases). CDR1 is MRHNA, CDR2 SNTAGT, per germline. Trimming took 4 bases from V and 0 from J, leaving 9 bases between them. The length of the CDR3 is 15 residues. The CDR3 nucleotides read TGTGCCAGCAGTGGATCTAGCGCGAACACCGGGGAGCTGTTTTTT. This gives the protein CASSGSSANTGELFF.

This clone appeared a few times. This rearrangement joins TRBV30 to TRBJ1-3, with a weak D call TRBD1 (5 bases). Trimming took off 3 bases at V and 0 bases at J, with 12 bases between the two ends. The CDR3 totals 15 residues. Germline CDR1 and CDR2: GTSNPN and SVGIG (reference sequence). CDR3 residues: CAWSRDSGSGNTIYF. In DNA form, the CDR3 reads TGTGCCTGGAGCAGGGACTCCGGCTCTGGAAACACCATATATTTT.

J is TRBJ2-1 and V is TRBV11-2; D is perhaps TRBD2 (6 bases). Germline CDR1 is SGHAT and CDR2 is FQNNGV. V lost 2 bases and J lost 4, with 12 bases in between. The CDR3 is 15 amino acids. The DNA for the CDR3 is TGTGCCAGCAGCTTAAGAGCGGGCCTTTACAATGAGCAGTTCTTC. Translating it yields CASSLRAGLYNEQFF.

Remarks on this clone: One end of the junction varies from germline; a read error may be responsible. This sequence joins TRBV7-7 and TRBJ2-2; perhaps TRBD1 as D (6 bases). The CDR3 has 20 residues. Germline CDR1 is SSHAT and CDR2 is FNYEAQ (reference sequence). The DNA for the CDR3 is TGTGCTAGCAGCTTATCGGCCGGGTGGCAGGGGAGACCGAACACCGGGGAGCTGTTTTTT. Translated: CASSLSAGWQGRPNTGELFF. The entire variable domain, with the rest obtained from reference TRBV7-7 and TRBJ2-2, is as follows: GAGVSQSPRYKVTKRGQDVTLRCDPISSHATLYWYQQALGQGPEFLTYFNYEAQPDKSGLPSDRFSAERPEGSISTLTIQRTEQRDSAMYRCASSLSAGWQGRPNTGELFFGEGSRLTVL.

The chain links TRBV7-9 to TRBJ1-2; 10 bases fit TRBD1. The length of the CDR3 is 15 residues. Germline loops: CDR1 SEHNR, CDR2 FQNEAQ (reference sequence). Trimming at V came to 1 base and at J to 5 bases, leaving 4 bases not matched to a gene. CDR3 DNA sequence: TGTGCCAGCAGCTTAGGACAGGGGGCAACTTATGGCTACACCTTC. Translated, it gives CASSLGQGATYGYTF.

The chain recombines TRBV19 with TRBJ1-1, with no clear D. The CDR3 spans 15 residues. With 5 bases removed from V and 1 base from J, the gap between germline ends came to 14 bases. Germline lookup yields CDR1 LNHDA and CDR2 SQIVND (reference sequence). The CDR3 loop reads CASSYLGGPNTEAFF. DNA for the CDR3: TGTGCCAGTAGTTACCTAGGAGGCCCGAACACTGAAGCTTTCTTT.

The chain is built from TRBV5-1 and TRBJ2-3, with 7 bases lining up with TRBD1. V gave up 2 bases and J gave up 3 bases; unmatched junction bases: 6. The length of the CDR3 is 15 residues. Germline assignment: CDR1 SGHRS and CDR2 YFSETQ. The CDR3 region has the DNA TGCGCCAGCAGCTTAATCGGGACAGTTACAGATACGCAGTATTTT. Amino acid sequence: CASSLIGTVTDTQYF.

The gene calls are TRBV5-1 and TRBJ1-1; 9 bases fit TRBD1. CDR1 SGHRS and CDR2 YFSETQ come from the germline V gene. This CDR3 contains 15 residues. The junction had 4 bases not matched to a gene; V was cut back by 0 bases and J by 4 bases. CDR3 in DNA: TGCGCCAGCAGCTTGGAGGGACAGGGACGCACTGAAGCTTTCTTT. This encodes CASSLEGQGRTEAFF.

The chain recombines TRBV11-1 with TRBJ2-5, with a tentative D call TRBD1 (5 bases). CDR1 is SGHAT and CDR2 is FQDESV in the germline V gene (reference sequence). V lost 5 bases to trimming and J lost 4 bases, with 11 bases between them. CDR3 length: 13 residues. The CDR3 DNA follows: TGTGCCAGCAGCACCCCGGACACAGAGACCCAGTACTTC. Residues: CASSTPDTETQYF.